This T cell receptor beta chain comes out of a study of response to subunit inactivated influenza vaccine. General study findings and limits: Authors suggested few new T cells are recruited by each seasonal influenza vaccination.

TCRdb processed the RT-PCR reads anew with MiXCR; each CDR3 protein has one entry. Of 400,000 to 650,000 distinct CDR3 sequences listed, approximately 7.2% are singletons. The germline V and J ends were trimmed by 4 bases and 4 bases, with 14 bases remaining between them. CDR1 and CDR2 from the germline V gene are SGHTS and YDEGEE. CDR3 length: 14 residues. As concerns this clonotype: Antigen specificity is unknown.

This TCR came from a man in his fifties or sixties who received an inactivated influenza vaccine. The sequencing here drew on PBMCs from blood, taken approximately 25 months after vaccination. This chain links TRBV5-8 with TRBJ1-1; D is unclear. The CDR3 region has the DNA TGTGCCAGCAGCGACCCTCACGACGGCACTGAAGCTTTCTTT. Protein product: CASSDPHDGTEAFF.